This T cell receptor (beta chain) was obtained from a study of PD-1 blockade in classical Hodgkin lymphoma. Whole-study findings and limits: There remain no defined causes for the repertoire differences, which possibly reflect disease activity or prior therapy.

With respect to this clone: The antigen remains undetermined.

Method: immunoSEQ multiplex PCR; TCRdb's copy keeps in-frame clones and lacks some. The sample comprises 19,000 or so clones, around 85% of which are singletons, and 10% to 15% rests with the top ten. Specified time point: cycle 4 day 1 (C4D1), after 6 weeks of nivolumab. No patient escaped relapse after autologous stem cell transplantation, and brentuximab vedotin exposure varied. This receptor was identified in a human donor with classical Hodgkin lymphoma. The sample was peripheral blood mononuclear cells (PBMCs), taken before the fourth cycle of nivolumab.

In DNA, the CDR3 is TGCGCCAGCAGCTTGCAAGGACTAGCGGGAGCTGAGCAGTTCTTC. Amino acids: CASSLQGLAGAEQFF. This rearrangement joins TRBV5-1 to TRBJ2-1; TRBD2 agrees at 13 bases. Per germline, CDR1 SGHRS and CDR2 YFSETQ. The CDR3 is 15 amino acids. With 1 base clipped from V and 9 bases from J, the junction kept 4 bases outside the gene matches.